This T cell receptor (beta chain) was identified during a study of cytomegalovirus exposure and HLA in healthy donors. PCR involved 60 Vbeta and 13 Jbeta primers. Here immunoSEQ multiplex PCR was the method, and the copy in TCRdb shows in-frame clones only, minus some. The sample consists of some 150,000 clones, approximately 78% of them appearing once. CDR3 length equals 13 residues. Trimming took off 7 bases at V and 1 base at J, with 10 bases between the two ends. The germline V gene encodes CDR1 MGHDK and CDR2 SYGVNS. On this clone itself: Antigen specificity is unknown.

Study results and limitations: V- and J-gene trimming of TCR beta was linked (in a later analysis) to a missense DCLRE1C variant.

This TCR was sampled from a human donor in good health. The sample comprised PBMCs. The chain is built from TRBV25-1 and TRBJ2-5; no definite D call. CDR3 in DNA: TGTGCCAGCACCCCCCGTAGCCAAGAGACCCAGTACTTC. This encodes CASTPRSQETQYF.